This TCR beta chain was identified during a study of CD8+CD57+ T cells in acquired aplastic anemia. Whole-study context: Sorted CD4+ and CD8+ cells gave an average of about 3 ug of DNA.

This clonotype has just a few counts. Its target is unknown. Possible read error: a much larger clone is one base away. The CDR3 end shows no conserved phenylalanine or tryptophan, and so a read error is likely. Genomic DNA acted as the template from which TCR beta VDJ combination and CDR3 sequence profiling were carried out. A single record per CDR3 protein comes from TCRdb applying MiXCR to the reads. The data contain some 280,000 distinct CDR3 sequences, approximately 56% of them singletons. Deletions cut 4 bases from V and 0 bases from J, with 13 bases between. The CDR3 covers 16 residues. From germline, CDR1 is SGHRS and CDR2 YFSETQ. Study conclusions and caveats: Controls and patients did not differ significantly in CD8+ Simpson's diversity.

The TCR comes from a human donor with severe aplastic anemia or a healthy control (not recorded which). The chain is built from TRBV5-1 and TRBJ1-4; D unclear. Sequencing used sorted CD4+, CD8+, or CD8+CD57+ T cells (not recorded which) from PBMCs. This CDR3 is CASSPTTPPTNEKLFL. The DNA for the CDR3 is TGCGCCAGCAGCCCGACAACCCCGCCAACTAATGAAAAACTGTTTCTT.